This entry lists 18 T cell receptor beta chains sequenced from one sample in a study of Tregs in tolerant kidney transplant recipients. The protocol was immunoSEQ multiplex PCR, while the TCRdb copy is restricted to in-frame clones and leaves out a portion. This repertoire includes about 48,000 clones. The sample consisted of CD4+ T cells from blood, taken before the transplant. The receptors come from a human donor who received a combined kidney and bone marrow transplant.

Of note for this clone: The CDR3 end lies 3 residues beyond the end of the read and is filled in from the germline J gene. V and J are TRBV6-2 or TRBV6-3 and TRBJ2-1; 11 nucleotides agree with TRBD2. The CDR3 has 16 amino acids. Germline CDR1 and CDR2: MNHEY and SVGEGT. V shed 7 bases and J 4 bases; nucleotides not matched to a gene: 9. CDR3 bases read: TGTGCCAGCACTACTCTTAGCGGGAGGGATTACAATGAG. This translates into CASTTLSGRDYNE. The whole CDR3 protein reads CASTTLSGRDYNEQFF.

About this clone itself: The CDR3 extends 3 residues past the end of the read, so its final part is completed from the germline J gene. The rearrangement links TRBV20-1 to TRBJ1-5, with 7 bases identical to TRBD1. With V trimmed by 6 bases and J by 5 bases, 10 bases remained unmatched. CDR1 and CDR2 (germline): DFQATT, SNEGSKA (reference sequence). CDR3 length equals 14 residues. This chain's CDR3 is CSAQGQRKDQPQHF. The sequenced part of the CDR3 DNA is TGCAGTGCACAGGGACAGCGAAAAGATCAGCCC.

In regard to this clone: With the read ending 3 residues before the CDR3 end, the germline J gene is used to fill in that end. The J gene is TRBJ1-2, the V gene TRBV5-1; unclear D gene. V lost 0 bases and J lost 4, with 16 bases in between. This CDR3 is 16 amino acids long. Per the germline V gene, CDR1 is SGHRS and CDR2 is YFSETQ. The CDR3 spells CASSLEGGRNGYGYTF. The sequenced part of the CDR3 DNA is TGCGCCAGCAGCTTGGAGGGTGGCCGAAATGGCTATGGC.

A word on this clone: The missing CDR3 end, 3 residues past where the read stops, is filled in from the germline J gene. This chain joins TRBV7-2 and TRBJ1-4, with D perhaps matching TRBD1 (5 bases). This CDR3 region has 15 residues. Trimming removed 5 bases from V and 7 bases from J, with 17 bases in between. Per the germline V gene, CDR1 is SGHTA and CDR2 is FQGNSA. The CDR3: CASSKDGGGGEKLFF. CDR3 bases read: TGTGCCAGCAGCAAGGACGGGGGGGGTGGTGAAAAA.

A remark on this clone: The read gets to within 3 residues of the CDR3 end, and the germline J gene fills in the rest. The chain couples TRBV7-9 to TRBJ2-7, with a tentative D call TRBD1 (6 bases). Between the trimmed V and J ends, which lost 1 base and 0 bases, there was a span of 10 bases. In germline, CDR1 is SEHNR, CDR2 FQNEAQ (reference sequence). The CDR3 extends over 15 amino acids. The part of the CDR3 DNA that was read is TGTGCCAGCAGCTTAGTCGGACAGAGCTCCTACGAG. It translates to CASSLVGQSSYE. The complete CDR3 sequence is CASSLVGQSSYEQYF.

Concerning this clone: The CDR3 end is not reached by the read, which stops 3 residues before it; the germline J gene fills it in. V is TRBV7-6 and J is TRBJ1-1; TRBD1 is a possible D gene (6 bases). Looked up from germline, CDR1 is SGHVS and CDR2 is FNYEAQ. The CDR3 has 18 amino acids. Trimming removed 5 bases at V and 4 bases at J, with 26 bases between. The CDR3 DNA, read in part, is TGTGCCAGCAGCCCTAACATCCACAGGGTTGCTCCCAGCACTGAA. Protein: CASSPNIHRVAPSTE. The complete CDR3 sequence is CASSPNIHRVAPSTEAFF.

Turning to this clone: The read falls 3 residues short of the CDR3 end, and the missing part is taken from the germline J gene. This chain uses TRBV20-1 with TRBJ1-2; D remains ambiguous. This CDR3 is built from 14 residues. The germline gives CDR1 DFQATT, CDR2 SNEGSKA (reference sequence). The CDR3 spells CSAERTWALHGYTF. Incomplete CDR3 DNA: TGCAGTGCTGAGCGGACTTGGGCTCTGCACGGC.

As for this clone: The missing CDR3 end, 3 residues past where the read stops, is filled in from the germline J gene. This chain links TRBV7-9 with TRBJ2-5; possible D gene TRBD2, 6 bases. The V and J ends lost 1 base and 3 bases respectively, with 12 bases between them. The CDR3 is made up of 15 amino acids. Germline-derived CDR1 and CDR2 are SEHNR and FQNEAQ (reference sequence). The DNA read from the CDR3 is TGTGCCAGCAGCTTAGATGGCACTAGCAAAGAGACC. Amino acid sequence: CASSLDGTSKET. The entire CDR3 protein is CASSLDGTSKETQYF. The variable domain in full, completed from reference TRBV7-9 and TRBJ2-5, reads DTGVSQNPRHKITKRGQNVTFRCDPISEHNRLYWYRQTLGQGPEFLTYFQNEAQLEKSRLLSDRFSAERPKGSFSTLEIQRTEQGDSAMYLCASSLDGTSKETQYFGPGTRLLVL.

CDR3 amino acids: CAWSAGQGIHTEAFF. The sequenced part of the CDR3 DNA is TGTGCCTGGAGTGCCGGACAGGGGATACACACTGAA. The chain couples TRBV30 to TRBJ1-1; 9 nucleotides align to TRBD1. The read comes to an end 3 residues before the CDR3 does, leaving the germline J gene to fill in the end. Germline V gene sequence: CDR1 GTSNPN, CDR2 SVGIG (reference sequence). The CDR3 covers 15 residues. J gave up 3 bases and V 1 base, and 6 bases lay outside the gene matches.

In the case of this clone: The read ends 3 residues shy of where the CDR3 ends; the end is completed using the germline J gene. The J gene is TRBJ2-3, the V gene TRBV11-3; no clear D gene. V lost 1 base and J 2 bases, leaving 7 bases between the germline ends. The CDR3 runs to 14 residues. From germline, CDR1 is SGHNT and CDR2 YENEEA. Incomplete CDR3 DNA: TGTGCCAGCAGCTTAGGTTGGCTCACAGATACG. Protein product: CASSLGWLTDT. The full-length CDR3 reads as CASSLGWLTDTQYF.

To note about this clone: Read coverage stops 3 residues before the CDR3 terminus; the germline J gene supplies the remainder. The V call is TRBV7-8, the J call TRBJ1-1; D gene ambiguous. Germline V gene lookup returns CDR1 SGHVS and CDR2 FQNEAQ. This CDR3 has 16 amino acids. The germline V and J ends were trimmed by 5 bases and 1 base, with 17 bases remaining between them. The CDR3 bases that were read are TGTGCCAGCAGCCTAGTCCCTGCCCCAGGGAACACTGAA. Residues: CASSLVPAPGNTE. The complete CDR3 sequence is CASSLVPAPGNTEAFF.

In the case of this clone: The read halts 3 residues ahead of the CDR3 end, with the missing end drawn from the germline J gene. The chain employs TRBV19 and TRBJ2-1, with TRBD2 as a possible D gene (7 bases). From germline, CDR1 is LNHDA and CDR2 SQIVND (reference sequence). There are 14 residues in the CDR3. The ends were cut back, 3 bases at V and 9 bases at J, with 15 bases in the middle. The part of the CDR3 DNA that was read is TGTGCCAGTAGTATTAAGGGGGGGGTTGGTGAG. Translating it yields CASSIKGGVGE. The entire CDR3 protein reads CASSIKGGVGEQFF.

About this clone itself: The sequence runs out 3 residues before the end of the CDR3; the remainder is reconstructed from the germline J gene. This chain uses TRBV19 with TRBJ2-2, with 16 nucleotides matching TRBD2. The CDR3 loop spans 17 amino acids. The V and J ends lost 2 bases and 6 bases, in that order; junction bases with no gene match: 3. CDR1 and CDR2 from the germline V gene are LNHDA and SQIVND (reference sequence). The sequenced CDR3 bases are TGTGCCAGTAGTATAATCGGGACTAGCGGGAGGGCCGGGGAG. Protein product: CASSIIGTSGRAGE. Given in full, the CDR3 is CASSIIGTSGRAGELFF. Full variable domain (rest looked up from reference TRBV19 and TRBJ2-2): DGGITQSPKYLFRKEGQNVTLSCEQNLNHDAMYWYRQDPGQGLRLIYYSQIVNDFQKGDIAEGYSVSREKKESFPLTVTSAQKNPTAFYLCASSIIGTSGRAGELFFGEGSRLTVL.

A note on this clone: The read finishes 3 residues shy of the CDR3 end, and the germline J gene is used to complete it. The V call is TRBV19, the J call TRBJ2-3; D remains ambiguous. Deletions cut 1 base from V and 2 bases from J, with 13 bases between. The germline V gene has CDR1 LNHDA and CDR2 SQIVND (reference sequence). The CDR3 runs 16 residues. The CDR3 bases that were read are TGTGCCAGTAGTATAGCCCTCCAGGATTTCACAGATACG. Translating it yields CASSIALQDFTDT. The entire CDR3 protein reads CASSIALQDFTDTQYF.

In the case of this clone: The read terminates 3 residues before the CDR3 end, so the remaining end is supplied by the germline J gene. The chain employs TRBV6-1 and TRBJ1-1, with D possibly matching TRBD1 (6 bases). This CDR3 has 15 amino acids. Germline loops: CDR1 MNHNS, CDR2 SASEGT. V was cut by 3 bases and J by 4 bases, with 15 bases left in between. The part of the CDR3 DNA that was read is TGTGCCAGCAGTGACAACAGGGCAGGTTCCACTGAA. As protein: CASSDNRAGSTE. The entire CDR3 is CASSDNRAGSTEAFF.

With regard to this clone: Its ends do not fully match the called genes, so a read error is possible. The read comes to an end 3 residues before the CDR3 does, leaving the germline J gene to fill in the end. The chain joins TRBV5-1 to TRBJ2-1; 10 bases fit TRBD2. The germline V gene has CDR1 SGHRS and CDR2 YFSETQ. This CDR3 is 17 amino acids long. CDR3: CSSSLVVAGGAYNEQFF. The part of the CDR3 DNA that was read is TGCTCCAGCAGCTTGGTGGTAGCGGGAGGTGCCTACAATGAG.

About this clone itself: The read is 3 residues too short to cover the CDR3 end, so that end is filled in from the germline J gene. The chain uses TRBV20-1 and TRBJ2-3, with 12 positions matching TRBD2. The V gene's germline CDR1 is DFQATT and CDR2 SNEGSKA (reference sequence). The V gene end was trimmed by 6 bases and the J gene end by 5 bases; junction bases not matched to a gene: 12. The CDR3 length is 16 residues. CDR3 residues: CSAKRGLAGPGDTQYF. The CDR3 DNA, read in part, is TGCAGTGCGAAGAGGGGACTAGCGGGCCCCGGAGATACG.

Of note for this clone: The CDR3 end falls 3 residues outside the read, so it is completed with the germline J gene. V and J are TRBV18 and TRBJ2-1, with D unclear. CDR1 is KGHSH, CDR2 LQKENI, per germline. The length of the CDR3 is 17 residues. V lost 4 bases to trimming and J lost 0 bases, with 16 bases between them. The DNA read from the CDR3 is TGTGCCAGCTCACGTCCCCTGGGCCCGAGCTCCTACAATGAG. It codes for CASSRPLGPSSYNE. The complete CDR3 sequence is CASSRPLGPSSYNEQFF.